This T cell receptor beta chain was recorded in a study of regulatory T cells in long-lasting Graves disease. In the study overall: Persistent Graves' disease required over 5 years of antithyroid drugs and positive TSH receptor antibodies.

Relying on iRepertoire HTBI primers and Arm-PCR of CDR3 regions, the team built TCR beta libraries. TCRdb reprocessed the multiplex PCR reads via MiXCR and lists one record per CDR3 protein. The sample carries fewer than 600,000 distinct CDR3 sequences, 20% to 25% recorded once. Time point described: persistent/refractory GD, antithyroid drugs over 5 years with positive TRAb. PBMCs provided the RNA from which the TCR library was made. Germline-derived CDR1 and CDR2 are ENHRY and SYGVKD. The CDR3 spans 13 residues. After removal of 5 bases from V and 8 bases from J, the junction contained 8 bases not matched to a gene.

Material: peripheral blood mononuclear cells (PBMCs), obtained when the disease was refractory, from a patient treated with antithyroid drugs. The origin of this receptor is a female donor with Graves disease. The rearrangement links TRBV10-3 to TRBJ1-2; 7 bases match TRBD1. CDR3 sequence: CAISQDREEGYTF. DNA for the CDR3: TGTGCCATCAGTCAAGACAGGGAGGAAGGCTACACCTTC.